The rows below give T cell receptor beta chains drawn from one sample of a study of CD8+ T cells in alopecia areata. Data came from immunoSEQ multiplex PCR; TCRdb stores just in-frame clones and leaves some out. The sample lists 89,000 or so clones; roughly 51% were seen once. Sequenced sample: NKG2D-high CD8+ T cells sorted from blood. The source of these receptors is a human donor with alopecia areata. Both conserved end residues are part of each CDR3. A D gene is named only where the DNA matches it firmly. Size is stated for part of the rows, as once, few or many counts, or as a class when the clone is expanded.

clone_size,d_call,v_call,j_call,cdr3_aa,cdr3_nt
-,-,TRBV9,TRBJ2-7,CASSVGVQGEQYF,TGTGCCAGCAGCGTAGGGGTTCAGGGCGAGCAGTACTTC
few,-,TRBV19,TRBJ1-1,CASSPEVGILWTEAFF,TGTGCCAGTAGCCCGGAGGTGGGAATATTGTGGACTGAAGCTTTCTTT
-,-,TRBV28,TRBJ2-7,CASSFTSILGEQYF,TGTGCCAGCAGTTTCACTTCCATTTTGGGCGAGCAGTACTTC
few,-,TRBV7-2,TRBJ2-5,CASSLTVETQYF,TGTGCCAGCAGCCTAACGGTCGAGACCCAGTACTTC
few,-,TRBV4-1,TRBJ1-1,CASSQGPAQGMFF,TGCGCCAGCAGCCAAGGACCTGCCCAGGGTATGTTCTTT
-,-,TRBV27,TRBJ2-7,CASSLGTSYEQYF,TGTGCCAGCAGTTTAGGGACATCCTACGAGCAGTACTTC
few,-,TRBV2,TRBJ2-2,CASSEMTVNTGELFF,TGTGCCAGCAGTGAAATGACAGTAAACACCGGGGAGCTGTTTTTT
few,TRBD1,TRBV28,TRBJ1-1,CASSPGDSRVNTEAFF,TGTGCCAGCAGTCCCGGGGACAGCCGTGTGAACACTGAAGCTTTCTTT
-,-,TRBV11-2,TRBJ2-7,CASSRSTAYEQYF,TGTGCCAGCAGCAGGAGTACCGCCTACGAGCAGTACTTC
-,TRBD1,TRBV4-2,TRBJ2-7,CASSQDEQGARREQYF,TGTGCCAGCAGCCAAGATGAACAGGGGGCCCGTCGGGAGCAGTACTTC
-,-,TRBV5-4,TRBJ2-5,CASSLVMGAEETQYF,TGTGCCAGCAGCTTGGTGATGGGAGCGGAAGAGACCCAGTACTTC
-,TRBD1,TRBV9,TRBJ1-2,CASSPPGQGYNYGYTF,TGTGCCAGCAGCCCCCCGGGACAGGGATATAACTATGGCTACACCTTC
-,-,TRBV2,TRBJ2-5,CASSEARAGLRLGEETQYF,TGTGCCAGCAGTGAAGCGAGGGCCGGCCTTCGACTTGGGGAAGAGACCCAGTACTTC
-,-,TRBV2,TRBJ2-4,CASTAGGLSIQYF,TGTGCCAGCACTGCAGGTGGGCTCAGCATTCAGTACTTC
-,-,TRBV19,TRBJ2-1,CASSMTGAGAEQFF,TGTGCCAGTAGTATGACAGGAGCTGGTGCTGAGCAGTTCTTC
-,TRBD2,TRBV30,TRBJ2-2,CAWSVSVVGLAGNTGELFF,TGTGCCTGGAGTGTATCTGTAGTGGGGCTAGCGGGTAACACCGGGGAGCTGTTTTTT